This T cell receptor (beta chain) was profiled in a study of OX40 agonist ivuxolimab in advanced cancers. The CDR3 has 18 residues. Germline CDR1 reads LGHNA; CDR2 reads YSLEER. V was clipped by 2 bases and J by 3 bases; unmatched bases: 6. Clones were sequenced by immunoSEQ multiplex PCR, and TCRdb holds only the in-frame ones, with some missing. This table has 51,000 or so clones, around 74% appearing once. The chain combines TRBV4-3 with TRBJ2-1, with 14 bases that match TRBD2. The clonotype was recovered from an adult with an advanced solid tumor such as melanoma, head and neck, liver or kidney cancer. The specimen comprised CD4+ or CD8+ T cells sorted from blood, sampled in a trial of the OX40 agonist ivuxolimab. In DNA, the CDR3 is TGCGCCAGCAGCCAAAGGGGACTAGCGGGGGCCTACTACAATGAGCAGTTCTTC. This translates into CASSQRGLAGAYYNEQFF.